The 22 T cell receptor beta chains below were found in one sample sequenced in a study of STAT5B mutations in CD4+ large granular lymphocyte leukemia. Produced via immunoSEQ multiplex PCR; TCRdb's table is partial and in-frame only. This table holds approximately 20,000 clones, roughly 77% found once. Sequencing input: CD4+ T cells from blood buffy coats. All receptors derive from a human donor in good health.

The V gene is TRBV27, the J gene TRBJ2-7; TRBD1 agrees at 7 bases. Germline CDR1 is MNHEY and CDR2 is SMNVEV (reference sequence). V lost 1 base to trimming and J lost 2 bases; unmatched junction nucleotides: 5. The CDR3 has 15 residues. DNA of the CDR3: TGTGCCAGCAGTTTATTCGGGGACAGAACCTACGAGCAGTACTTC. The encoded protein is CASSLFGDRTYEQYF.

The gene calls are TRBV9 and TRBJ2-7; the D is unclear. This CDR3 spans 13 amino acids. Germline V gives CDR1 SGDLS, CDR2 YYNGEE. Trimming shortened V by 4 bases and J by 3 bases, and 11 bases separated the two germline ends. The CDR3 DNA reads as TGTGCCAGCAGCTTGGGGAATCGCTACGAGCAGTACTTC. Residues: CASSLGNRYEQYF.

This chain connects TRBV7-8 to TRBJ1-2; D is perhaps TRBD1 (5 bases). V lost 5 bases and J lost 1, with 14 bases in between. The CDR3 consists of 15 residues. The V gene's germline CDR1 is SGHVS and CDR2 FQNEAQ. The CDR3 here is CASSDAGTDNYGYTF. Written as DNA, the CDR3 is TGTGCCAGCAGCGACGCGGGGACCGATAACTATGGCTACACCTTC.

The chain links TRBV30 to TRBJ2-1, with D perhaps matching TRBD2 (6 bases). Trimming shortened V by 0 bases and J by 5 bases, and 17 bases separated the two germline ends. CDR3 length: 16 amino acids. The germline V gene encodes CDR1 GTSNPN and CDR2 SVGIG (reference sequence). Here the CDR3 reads CAWSVLGTLPHNEQFF. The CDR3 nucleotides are TGTGCCTGGAGTGTACTCGGGACTCTTCCGCACAATGAGCAGTTCTTC.

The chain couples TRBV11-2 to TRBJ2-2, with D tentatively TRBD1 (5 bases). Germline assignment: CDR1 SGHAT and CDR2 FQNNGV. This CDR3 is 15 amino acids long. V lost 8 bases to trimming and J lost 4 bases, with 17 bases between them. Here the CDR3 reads CASVLVRAPTGELFF. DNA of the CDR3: TGTGCCAGCGTACTGGTCAGGGCCCCCACCGGGGAGCTGTTTTTT.

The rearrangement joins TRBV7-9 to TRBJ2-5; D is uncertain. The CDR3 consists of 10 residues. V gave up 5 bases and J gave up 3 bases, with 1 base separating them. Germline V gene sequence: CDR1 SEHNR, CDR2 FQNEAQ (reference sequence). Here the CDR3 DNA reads TGTGCCAGCAGCGAAGAGACCCAGTACTTC. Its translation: CASSEETQYF.

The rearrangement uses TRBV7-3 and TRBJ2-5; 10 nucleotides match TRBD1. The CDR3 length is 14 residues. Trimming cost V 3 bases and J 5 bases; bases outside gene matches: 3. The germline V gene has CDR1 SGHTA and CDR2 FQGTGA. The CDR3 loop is CASSLTGGEETQYF. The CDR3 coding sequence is TGTGCCAGCAGCTTGACAGGGGGCGAGGAGACCCAGTACTTC.

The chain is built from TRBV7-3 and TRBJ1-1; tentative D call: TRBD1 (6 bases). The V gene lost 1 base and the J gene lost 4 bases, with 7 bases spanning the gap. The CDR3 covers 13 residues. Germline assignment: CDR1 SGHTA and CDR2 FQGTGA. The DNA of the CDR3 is TGTGCCAGCAGCTTAAAGGGGGGCACTGAAGCTTTCTTT. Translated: CASSLKGGTEAFF.

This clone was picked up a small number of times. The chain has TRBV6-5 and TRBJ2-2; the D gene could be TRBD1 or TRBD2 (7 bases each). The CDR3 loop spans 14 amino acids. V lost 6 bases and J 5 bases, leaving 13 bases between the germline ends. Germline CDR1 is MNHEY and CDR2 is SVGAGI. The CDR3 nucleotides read TGTGCCAGCAGCAACAGGGGAGGGACCGGGGAGCTGTTTTTT. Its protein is CASSNRGGTGELFF.

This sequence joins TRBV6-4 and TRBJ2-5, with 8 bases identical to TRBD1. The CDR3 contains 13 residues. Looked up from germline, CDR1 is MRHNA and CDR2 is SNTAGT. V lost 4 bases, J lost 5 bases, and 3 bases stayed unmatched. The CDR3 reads CASSVWTGETQYF. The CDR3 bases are TGTGCCAGCAGTGTCTGGACAGGGGAGACCCAGTACTTC.

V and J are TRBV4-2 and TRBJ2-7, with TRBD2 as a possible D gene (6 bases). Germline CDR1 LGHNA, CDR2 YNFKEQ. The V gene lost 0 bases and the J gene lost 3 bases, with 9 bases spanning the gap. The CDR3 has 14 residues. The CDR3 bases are TGTGCCAGCAGCCAAGACGCGGGGATCTACGAGCAGTACTTC. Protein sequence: CASSQDAGIYEQYF.

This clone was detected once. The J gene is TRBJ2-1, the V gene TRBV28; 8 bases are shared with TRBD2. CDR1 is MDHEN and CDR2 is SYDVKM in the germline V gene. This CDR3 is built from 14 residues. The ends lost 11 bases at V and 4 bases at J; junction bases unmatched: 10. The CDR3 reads CAGGLSGRYNEQFF. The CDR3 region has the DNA TGTGCCGGGGGGTTAAGCGGGAGATACAATGAGCAGTTCTTC.

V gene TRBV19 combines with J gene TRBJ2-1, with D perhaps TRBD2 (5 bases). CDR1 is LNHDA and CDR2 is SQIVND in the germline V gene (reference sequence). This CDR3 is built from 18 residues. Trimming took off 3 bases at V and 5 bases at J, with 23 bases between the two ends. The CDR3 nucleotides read TGTGCCAGTAGTATTCGAGGTGATGCGGGCCAGAACCACAATGAGCAGTTCTTC. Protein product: CASSIRGDAGQNHNEQFF.

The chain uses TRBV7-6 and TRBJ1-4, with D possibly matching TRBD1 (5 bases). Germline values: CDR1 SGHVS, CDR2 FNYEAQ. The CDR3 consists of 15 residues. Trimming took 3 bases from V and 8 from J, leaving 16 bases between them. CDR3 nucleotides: TGTGCCAGCAGCTTGGGGGGGAATGGGGGAGAAAAACTGTTTTTT. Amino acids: CASSLGGNGGEKLFF.

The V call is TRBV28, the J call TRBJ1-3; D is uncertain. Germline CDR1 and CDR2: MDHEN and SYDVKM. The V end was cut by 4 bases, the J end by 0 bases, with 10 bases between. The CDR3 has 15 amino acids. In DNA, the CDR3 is TGTGCCAGCAGTTCCCCCGGGTCCTCTGGAAACACCATATATTTT. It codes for CASSSPGSSGNTIYF.

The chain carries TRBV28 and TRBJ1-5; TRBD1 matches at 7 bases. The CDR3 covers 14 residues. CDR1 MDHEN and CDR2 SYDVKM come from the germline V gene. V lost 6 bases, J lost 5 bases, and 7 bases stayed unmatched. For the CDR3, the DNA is TGTGCCAGCAGCCAAGGAGGGGGCTATCAGCCCCAGCATTTT. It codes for CASSQGGGYQPQHF.

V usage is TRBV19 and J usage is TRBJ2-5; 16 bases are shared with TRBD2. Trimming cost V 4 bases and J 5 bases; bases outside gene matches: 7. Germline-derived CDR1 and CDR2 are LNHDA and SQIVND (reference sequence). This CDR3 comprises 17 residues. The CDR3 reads CASSTTGLAGGRETQYF. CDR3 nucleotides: TGTGCCAGTAGTACTACGGGACTAGCGGGAGGGCGGGAGACCCAGTACTTC.

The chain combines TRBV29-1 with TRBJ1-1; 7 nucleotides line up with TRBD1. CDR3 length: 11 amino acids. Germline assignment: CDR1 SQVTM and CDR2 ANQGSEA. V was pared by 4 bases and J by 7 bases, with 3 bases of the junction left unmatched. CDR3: CSVAGGSEAFF. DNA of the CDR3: TGCAGCGTTGCAGGGGGAAGTGAAGCTTTCTTT.

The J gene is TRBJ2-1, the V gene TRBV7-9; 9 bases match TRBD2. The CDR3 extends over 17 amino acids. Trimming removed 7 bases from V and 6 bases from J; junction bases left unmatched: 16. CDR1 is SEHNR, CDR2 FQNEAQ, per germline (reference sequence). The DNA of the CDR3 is TGTGCCAGCATACTAGCGGGTTTGGAGGGGCGGGTCAATGAGCAGTTCTTC. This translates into CASILAGLEGRVNEQFF.

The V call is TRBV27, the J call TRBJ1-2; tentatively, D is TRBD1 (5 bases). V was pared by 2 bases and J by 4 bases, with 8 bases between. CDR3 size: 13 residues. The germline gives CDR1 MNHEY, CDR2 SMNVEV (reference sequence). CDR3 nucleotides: TGTGCCAGCAGTTTAAGGGGAGGCTATGGCTACACCTTC. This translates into CASSLRGGYGYTF.

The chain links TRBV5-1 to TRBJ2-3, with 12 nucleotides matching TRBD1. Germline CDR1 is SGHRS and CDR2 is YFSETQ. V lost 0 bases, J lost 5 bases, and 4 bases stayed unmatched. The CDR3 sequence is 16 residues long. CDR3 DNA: TGCGCCAGCAGCTTGGCCGGGACAGGGGGCAAAGATACGCAGTATTTT. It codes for CASSLAGTGGKDTQYF.

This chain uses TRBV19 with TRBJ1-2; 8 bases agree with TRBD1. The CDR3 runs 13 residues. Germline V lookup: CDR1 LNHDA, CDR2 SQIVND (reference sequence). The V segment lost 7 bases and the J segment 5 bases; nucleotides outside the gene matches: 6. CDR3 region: CASIAQGAYGYTF. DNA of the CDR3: TGTGCCAGTATCGCCCAGGGGGCGTATGGCTACACCTTC.